A single sample gave rise to the 18 T cell receptor beta chains below, sequenced in a study of blood T cell repertoires in COVID-19. TCRdb keeps only in-frame clones here, not all; method: immunoSEQ multiplex PCR. The sample has some 81,000 clones; 90% are singletons. The specimen sequenced was peripheral blood. The receptors were gathered from a woman between 45 and 60 years old in a cohort sampled during active COVID-19.

The J gene is TRBJ2-7, the V gene TRBV28, with TRBD1 identical over 9 bases. The germline V gene encodes CDR1 MDHEN and CDR2 SYDVKM. The J segment lost 11 bases and the V segment lost 3 bases, leaving 8 bases of the junction unmatched. This CDR3 comprises 13 residues. The DNA for the CDR3 is TGTGCCAGCAGTTTGGGACAGGGCGGTAGGGAGTACTTC. It translates to CASSLGQGGREYF.

The J gene is TRBJ2-1, the V gene TRBV3-1 (or the pseudogene TRBV3-2), with 13 bases aligning to TRBD2. Trimming at V came to 4 bases and at J to 1 base, leaving 7 bases not matched to a gene. CDR3 length equals 18 residues. The V gene's germline CDR1 is LGHDT and CDR2 YNNKEL (reference sequence). Here the CDR3 reads CASSPGLAGPTSYNEQFF. The CDR3 coding sequence is TGTGCCAGCAGCCCGGGACTAGCGGGACCCACTTCCTACAATGAGCAGTTCTTC.

V and J are TRBV4-1 and TRBJ2-5; a possible D gene is TRBD2 (6 bases). The CDR3 spans 17 residues. Trimming cost V 6 bases and J 1 base, with 21 bases left between them. Germline CDR1 is MGHRA and CDR2 is YSYEKL. The CDR3 coding sequence is TGCGCCAGCAGGCTCACCTTTCTTAGCGGTTCCCAAGAGACCCAGTACTTC. Translating it yields CASRLTFLSGSQETQYF.

The V call is TRBV3-1 (or the pseudogene TRBV3-2), the J call TRBJ1-5; TRBD1 matches at 7 bases. Germline V gene sequence: CDR1 LGHDT, CDR2 YNNKEL (reference sequence). This CDR3 has 15 residues. V was pared by 4 bases and J by 4 bases, with 7 bases of the junction left unmatched. CDR3 loop: CASSLRTGHNQPQHF. The CDR3 region has the DNA TGTGCCAGCAGCCTCCGGACAGGACATAATCAGCCCCAGCATTTT.

This clone is a singleton in its sample. J is TRBJ1-2 and V is TRBV14; D uncertain. The germline CDR1 and CDR2 sequences are SGHDN and FVKESK. The CDR3 spans 15 residues. V was trimmed by 4 bases and J by 2 bases, leaving 14 bases between them. This CDR3 is CASSLISGWNYGYTF. For the CDR3, the DNA is TGTGCCAGCAGCCTCATCTCCGGTTGGAACTATGGCTACACCTTC. Full variable domain (remainder filled in from reference TRBV14 and TRBJ1-2): EAGVTQFPSHSVIEKGQTVTLRCDPISGHDNLYWYRRVMGKEIKFLLHFVKESKQDESGMPNNRFLAERTGGTYSTLKVQPAELEDSGVYFCASSLISGWNYGYTFGSGTRLTVV.

The rearrangement uses TRBV2 and TRBJ2-7; 7 nucleotides agree with TRBD2. CDR1 SNHLY and CDR2 FYNNEI come from the germline V gene. J was trimmed by 2 bases and V by 5 bases; bases with no gene match: 9. CDR3 length equals 15 residues. CDR3 sequence reads: CASSIARGGTYEQYF. The DNA of the CDR3 is TGTGCCAGCAGTATCGCCCGCGGGGGAACCTACGAGCAGTACTTC.

This rearrangement joins TRBV13 to TRBJ2-5, with 10 bases that match TRBD2. V dropped 7 bases and J dropped 5; count of bases not matched to a gene: 7. The CDR3 contains 14 residues. CDR1 is PRHDT, CDR2 FYEKMQ, per germline (reference sequence). CDR3 nucleotide sequence: TGTGCCAGCACCTCACTAGCGGGGCAGGAGACCCAGTACTTC. Its protein product is CASTSLAGQETQYF.

The V gene is TRBV6-5, the J gene TRBJ1-5, with TRBD1 as a possible D gene (5 bases). CDR3 length: 13 residues. Germline CDR1 is MNHEY and CDR2 is SVGAGI. V gave up 2 bases and J gave up 5 bases, with 7 bases separating them. CDR3 sequence: CASSYRGDQPQHF. The CDR3 nucleotides read TGTGCCAGCAGTTACCGGGGGGATCAGCCCCAGCATTTT.

This sequence joins TRBV10-1 and TRBJ1-2; 9 nucleotides agree with TRBD1. Germline CDR1 WNHNN, CDR2 SYGVQD (reference sequence). V lost 6 bases to trimming and J lost 3 bases; unmatched junction nucleotides: 5. CDR3 size: 14 residues. The CDR3 loop is CASRHRGRDYGYTF. The DNA for the CDR3 is TGCGCCAGCAGGCACAGGGGGCGGGACTATGGCTACACCTTC.

CDR3 DNA: TGTGCCAGCAGCTTGGGTAGCGGTTTTTCCAAAAACATTCAGTACTTC. Residues: CASSLGSGFSKNIQYF. The chain has TRBV5-4 and TRBJ2-4; maybe TRBD2 (6 bases). This CDR3 has 16 amino acids. V was clipped by 0 bases and J by 2 bases, with 12 bases between them. Germline V gene lookup returns CDR1 SGHNT and CDR2 YYREEE (reference sequence). The full variable domain, in which reference TRBV5-4 and TRBJ2-4 provide the parts outside the CDR3, is ETGVTQSPTHLIKTRGQQVTLRCSSQSGHNTVSWYQQALGQGPQFIFQYYREEENGRGNFPPRFSGLQFPNYSSELNVNALELDDSALYLCASSLGSGFSKNIQYFGAGTRLSVL.

V gene TRBV30 combines with J gene TRBJ2-5, with 10 bases fitting TRBD2. V lost 0 bases and J lost 5; bases outside the gene matches: 0. The CDR3 runs 13 residues. CDR1 is GTSNPN, CDR2 SVGIG, per germline (reference sequence). In nucleotides, the CDR3 is TGTGCCTGGAGTGTAGCGGGGGGGGAGACCCAGTACTTC. It translates to CAWSVAGGETQYF.

The rearrangement joins TRBV7-9 to TRBJ1-2; the D gene is possibly TRBD1 (6 bases). CDR1 and CDR2 from the germline V gene are SEHNR and FQNEAQ (reference sequence). Trimming cost V 5 bases and J 6 bases, with 16 bases left between them. The CDR3 is 14 residues long. The CDR3 sequence: CASSRIGGADGYTF. CDR3 nucleotide sequence: TGTGCCAGCAGCCGCATAGGGGGGGCTGATGGCTACACCTTC. Drawing the rest from reference TRBV7-9 and TRBJ1-2, the complete variable domain is DTGVSQNPRHKITKRGQNVTFRCDPISEHNRLYWYRQTLGQGPEFLTYFQNEAQLEKSRLLSDRFSAERPKGSFSTLEIQRTEQGDSAMYLCASSRIGGADGYTFGSGTRLTVV.

The V call is TRBV2, the J call TRBJ2-7; 8 bases are shared with TRBD1. The CDR3 has 14 residues. Trimming took 4 bases from V and 7 from J; bases not matched to a gene: 9. Germline CDR1 and CDR2: SNHLY and FYNNEI. The CDR3 is CASSGTGGMGEQYF. DNA for the CDR3: TGTGCCAGCAGTGGTACAGGGGGGATGGGTGAGCAGTACTTC.

V gene TRBV28 combines with J gene TRBJ2-7, with 11 positions matching TRBD1. Per the germline V gene, CDR1 is MDHEN and CDR2 is SYDVKM. J was trimmed by 7 bases and V by 5 bases; bases with no gene match: 10. The CDR3 contains 15 residues. The CDR3 loop reads CASSPAGTGGGEQYF. The CDR3 coding sequence is TGTGCCAGCAGTCCGGCCGGGACAGGGGGAGGGGAGCAGTACTTC.

The chain carries TRBV18 and TRBJ1-5; D is undetermined. CDR3 length equals 15 residues. Trimming cost V 2 bases and J 0 bases, with 8 bases left between them. Germline CDR1 is KGHSH and CDR2 is LQKENI. CDR3 protein: CASSPSQVSNQPQHF. Written as DNA, the CDR3 is TGTGCCAGCTCACCATCCCAGGTTAGCAATCAGCCCCAGCATTTT.

The CDR3 loop reads CASSIGSRAPEYF. In DNA form, the CDR3 reads TGTGCCAGTAGTATAGGATCTCGAGCCCCGGAGTACTTC. The V call is TRBV19, the J call TRBJ2-5; D remains ambiguous. CDR1 is LNHDA and CDR2 is SQIVND in the germline V gene (reference sequence). V gave up 1 base and J gave up 12 bases, with 15 bases separating them. CDR3 length equals 13 residues.

This chain connects TRBV28 to TRBJ1-5; unclear D gene. Trimming took 3 bases from V and 0 from J, leaving 6 bases between them. The germline V gene encodes CDR1 MDHEN and CDR2 SYDVKM. The CDR3 is made up of 14 amino acids. CDR3 coding DNA: TGTGCCAGCAGTTTCAGGCTTAGCAATCAGCCCCAGCATTTT. Its protein product is CASSFRLSNQPQHF.

The rearrangement links TRBV5-1 to TRBJ2-7; D is perhaps TRBD2 (6 bases). Trimming cost V 2 bases and J 4 bases, with 13 bases left between them. CDR1 and CDR2 from the germline V gene are SGHRS and YFSETQ. This CDR3 has 14 amino acids. The CDR3 reads CASSLGGVNYEQYF. In DNA form, the CDR3 reads TGCGCCAGCAGCTTAGGAGGGGTTAATTACGAGCAGTACTTC.